The 5 T cell receptor beta chains below all came from one sample that was sequenced in a study of blood T cells in healthy people across ages. Through a sample-barcoded 5' primer and a J-beta primer mix, a second PCR was run for 7 to 11 cycles. TCRdb reanalysed the 5' RACE reads using MiXCR and keeps one entry per CDR3 protein. The profile shows 750,000 to 950,000 distinct CDR3 sequences, around 25% of them singletons. A further study also used this sample, focusing on T cells of mothers and their children.

Sequencing was carried out using blood. Receptors originate from a boy aged 5-17 years in good health.

This clonotype occurred a few times. J is TRBJ2-1 and V is TRBV7-2, with 7 positions matching TRBD2. This CDR3 has 15 amino acids. The germline V gene has CDR1 SGHTA and CDR2 FQGNSA. V lost 8 bases and J lost 4; bases outside the gene matches: 11. CDR3 protein: CASRLTWGGYNEQFF. The CDR3 nucleotides are TGTGCCAGCCGCCTTACGTGGGGGGGATACAATGAGCAGTTCTTC.

This clonotype was picked up many times. This rearrangement joins TRBV12-3 or TRBV12-4 to TRBJ1-4; 8 nucleotides agree with TRBD1. With 6 bases clipped from V and 5 bases from J, the junction kept 5 bases outside the gene matches. The length of the CDR3 is 14 residues. The CDR3 region is CASRTGQENEKLFF. CDR3 in DNA: TGTGCCAGCAGAACGGGACAGGAGAATGAAAAACTGTTTTTT.

Only a few counts were recorded for this clonotype. The chain links TRBV6-1 to TRBJ2-7; D is possibly TRBD2 (5 bases). Trimming removed 5 bases at V and 5 bases at J, with 19 bases between. Per germline, CDR1 MNHNS and CDR2 SASEGT. The CDR3 runs 15 residues. In DNA, the CDR3 is TGTGCCAGCAGTCACCCCGGGGAACCTCCTAACGAGCAGTACTTC. Residues: CASSHPGEPPNEQYF.

This clonotype was seen once. The chain joins TRBV12-3 or TRBV12-4 to TRBJ2-5, with D possibly TRBD2 on 5 matching bases. TRBJ2-7 matches the DNA end more closely, so the J call is doubtful. CDR3 length: 16 amino acids. The CDR3 sequence: CASSLVNVRVSYEQYF. The DNA for the CDR3 is TGTGCCAGCAGTTTAGTAAACGTGAGGGTGTCCTACGAGCAGTACTTC.

V and J are TRBV29-1 and TRBJ2-3; the D gene could be TRBD1 or TRBD2 (6 bases each). Trimming took 4 bases from V and 4 from J, leaving 18 bases between them. The germline CDR1 and CDR2 sequences are SQVTM and ANQGSEA. The CDR3 is made up of 15 amino acids. The CDR3 region has the DNA TGCAGCGTTGGAGGGGGGAGACTTCCCCCAGATACGCAGTATTTT. This codes for CSVGGGRLPPDTQYF.